This TCR beta chain was recovered during a study of T cell repertoires in cytomegalovirus infection. Study-wide context: Public TCR beta signatures provided an indication of both CMV infection and a matching HLA type. Whole-study results and caveats: Accumulated public TCR beta family frequency recognized individuals carrying CMV together with the relevant HLA. Clonotype analysis showed dominance of the ex vivo response by HLA-C-restricted CMV-specific TCR beta clonotypes.

TCRdb redid the calling of the reads with MiXCR, one entry per CDR3 protein. The sample includes about 190,000 distinct CDR3 sequences, roughly 28% of them seen just once. This clonotype was seen only a few times. Its target is not known. The CDR3 has 15 residues. V was cut by 0 bases and J by 0 bases, with 3 bases left in between. CDR1 and CDR2 (germline): MNHNY, SVGAGI (reference sequence). This receptor was taken from a human donor in good health (CMV status not recorded). Some clones in this sample may be carry-over from other donors' samples. Sequencing used PBMCs. This chain connects TRBV6-6 to TRBJ2-6; D is unclear. The CDR3: CASSYSGSGANVLTF. In nucleotides, the CDR3 is TGTGCCAGCAGTTACTCAGGCTCTGGGGCCAACGTCCTGACTTTC.